Listed below are T cell receptor beta chains from one sample, sequenced in a study of blood T cell repertoires in COVID-19. The protocol was immunoSEQ multiplex PCR, while the TCRdb copy is restricted to in-frame clones and leaves out a portion. The table lists tens of thousands of clones, about 88% of them singletons. The source material was peripheral blood. The receptors were sampled from a human donor in a cohort sampled during active COVID-19. The CDR3 runs from the conserved cysteine through the conserved F or W. D genes are given only for firm matches. Clone size, where shown, is once, few, many, or a class for clones that have expanded.

>-|TRBV6-5|TRBD1|TRBJ2-7
CASRLNRGYEQYF
TGTGCCAGCAGATTAAACAGGGGCTACGAGCAGTACTTC
>-|TRBV5-4|-|TRBJ2-5
CASSLYGAPSQETQYF
TGTGCCAGCAGCTTGTATGGGGCTCCCTCCCAGGAGACCCAGTACTTC
>-|TRBV5-1|-|TRBJ1-4
CASSFLLTGSNEKLFF
TGCGCCAGCAGCTTTCTATTGACGGGGAGTAATGAAAAACTGTTTTTT
>-|TRBV2|TRBD2|TRBJ2-3
CAGSSGGGATDTQYF
TGTGCCGGCAGCTCTGGCGGGGGGGCGACAGATACGCAGTATTTT
>few|TRBV19|TRBD1|TRBJ1-2
CASSTGQVYTF
TGTGCCAGTAGTACGGGACAGGTTTACACCTTC
>-|TRBV7-2|-|TRBJ2-4
CASSLPGDYAKNIQYF
TGTGCCAGCAGCTTGCCAGGTGACTACGCCAAAAACATTCAGTACTTC
>-|TRBV27|-|TRBJ1-6
CASGLDTYNSPLHF
TGTGCCAGCGGCCTGGACACCTATAATTCACCCCTCCACTTT
>once|TRBV5-4|-|TRBJ1-4
CASSRATALNEKLFF
TGTGCCAGCAGCCGTGCGACAGCTCTAAATGAAAAACTGTTTTTT
>-|TRBV5-5|TRBD1|TRBJ1-1
CASSWGQGTEAFF
TGTGCCAGCAGCTGGGGACAGGGCACTGAAGCTTTCTTT
>-|TRBV4-3|TRBD1|TRBJ1-6
CASSQGDSRSPLHF
TGCGCCAGCAGCCAAGGGGACAGTCGTTCACCCCTCCACTTT
>-|TRBV25-1|TRBD1|TRBJ1-1
CASSEQGAVRNTEAFF
TGTGCCAGCAGTGAACAGGGGGCGGTTCGGAACACTGAAGCTTTCTTT
>-|TRBV19|TRBD1|TRBJ1-1
CASSIVGTGTEAFF
TGTGCCAGTAGTATAGTGGGGACAGGGACTGAAGCTTTCTTT
>-|TRBV5-4|-|TRBJ1-1
CASSSGGFGEAFF
TGTGCCAGCAGCTCTGGAGGGTTTGGTGAAGCTTTCTTT
>-|TRBV3-1/TRBV3-2|TRBD1|TRBJ2-3
CASSPPRGTDTQYF
TGTGCCAGCAGCCCCCCCAGGGGGACAGATACGCAGTATTTT
>-|TRBV19|-|TRBJ2-2
CASRIRWASRPDVGTGELFF
TGTGCCAGTAGGATCCGGTGGGCGAGCCGCCCTGACGTGGGCACCGGGGAGCTGTTTTTT
>-|TRBV6-2/TRBV6-3|-|TRBJ2-5
CASSYFGGQETQYF
TGTGCCAGCAGTTACTTTGGCGGACAAGAGACCCAGTACTTC
>-|TRBV19|TRBD1|TRBJ1-2
CASEQGAGGYTF
TGTGCCTCAGAACAGGGGGCGGGCGGCTACACCTTC
>-|TRBV4-1|TRBD2|TRBJ2-2
CASSQDAGANTGELFF
TGCGCCAGCAGCCAAGATGCGGGGGCGAACACCGGGGAGCTGTTTTTT
>-|TRBV4-2|TRBD2|TRBJ2-1
CASSQDLAGAHNEQFF
TGTGCCAGCAGCCAAGATTTAGCGGGGGCCCACAATGAGCAGTTCTTC
>-|TRBV18|-|TRBJ1-3
CASSPRELNSGNTIYF
TGTGCCAGCTCACCCCGAGAGCTAAACTCTGGAAACACCATATATTTT
>-|TRBV3-1/TRBV3-2|TRBD2|TRBJ2-3
CASSPGTSGGSTDTQYF
TGTGCCAGCAGCCCCGGGACTAGCGGGGGAAGCACAGATACGCAGTATTTT
>-|TRBV27|TRBD2|TRBJ2-5
CASSLWGGQETQYF
TGTGCCAGCAGTTTATGGGGGGGTCAAGAGACCCAGTACTTC
>-|TRBV10-3|-|TRBJ1-2
CAIRTANYGYTF
TGTGCCATCAGGACAGCTAACTATGGCTACACCTTC
>-|TRBV6-5|TRBD2|TRBJ2-1
CAASSNGGYNEQFF
TGTGCCGCGAGCTCCAACGGGGGGTACAATGAGCAGTTCTTC
>few|TRBV28|-|TRBJ2-5
CASSPRLDRQETQYF
TGTGCCAGCAGCCCCAGACTAGATCGACAAGAGACCCAGTACTTC
>few|TRBV5-4|-|TRBJ2-2
CASSPIHGWGELFF
TGTGCCAGCAGCCCAATCCATGGCTGGGGGGAGCTGTTTTTT
>-|TRBV7-2|TRBD2|TRBJ2-1
CASSSLAGGFNEQFF
TGTGCCAGCAGCTCCCTAGCGGGGGGGTTCAATGAGCAGTTCTTC
>-|TRBV14|TRBD2|TRBJ2-5
CASSRILAAVQETQYF
TGTGCCAGCAGCCGAATACTAGCGGCAGTTCAAGAGACCCAGTACTTC
>-|TRBV5-6|-|TRBJ2-1
CASSPGTPSANEQFF
TGTGCCAGCAGCCCGGGGACTCCCTCGGCCAATGAGCAGTTCTTC
>-|TRBV3-1/TRBV3-2|-|TRBJ2-2
CASSQRGTGELFF
TGTGCCAGCAGCCAAAGGGGCACCGGGGAGCTGTTTTTT
>few|TRBV2|-|TRBJ2-5
CASSEDAVQETQYF
TGTGCCAGCAGTGAAGATGCAGTTCAAGAGACCCAGTACTTC
>-|TRBV5-1|-|TRBJ1-1
CASSLPTGLNTEAFF
TGCGCCAGCAGCTTGCCGACAGGACTGAACACTGAAGCTTTCTTT
>-|TRBV7-9|-|TRBJ1-6
CASSLDSLINSPLHF
TGTGCCAGCAGCTTAGACAGTTTAATTAATTCACCCCTCCACTTT
>-|TRBV27|-|TRBJ1-1
CASSPGGRNTEAFF
TGTGCCAGCAGTCCGGGGGGCCGGAACACTGAAGCTTTCTTT
>-|TRBV25-1|TRBD1|TRBJ1-4
CASSPPGTGYEKLFF
TGTGCCAGCAGTCCGCCCGGGACAGGGTATGAAAAACTGTTTTTT
>once|TRBV27|TRBD1|TRBJ1-5
CASRRTGGSQPQHF
TGTGCCAGCAGGAGGACAGGGGGCAGTCAGCCCCAGCATTTT
>-|TRBV29-1|TRBD1|TRBJ1-1
CSVATGGHTEAFF
TGCAGCGTTGCTACAGGGGGGCACACTGAAGCTTTCTTT
>-|TRBV21-1|-|TRBJ2-1
CASSTRRPGQGPYNEQFF
TGTGCCAGCAGCACAAGACGACCGGGACAGGGACCATACAATGAGCAGTTCTTC
>-|TRBV7-9|TRBD1|TRBJ1-5
CASSPTGGGNQPQHF
TGTGCCAGCAGCCCCACAGGGGGAGGCAATCAGCCCCAGCATTTT
>-|TRBV7-9|-|TRBJ1-6
CASSYTGSSYNSPLHF
TGTGCCAGCAGCTACACAGGGAGCTCCTATAATTCACCCCTCCACTTT
>-|TRBV9|-|TRBJ1-4
CASSPGGYEKLFF
TGTGCCAGCAGCCCGGGGGGGTACGAAAAACTGTTTTTT
>-|TRBV7-9|-|TRBJ2-7
CASSLAPLESYEQYF
TGTGCCAGCAGCTTAGCCCCCCTGGAGAGCTACGAGCAGTACTTC
>-|TRBV19|TRBD1|TRBJ1-2
CASSLWDRASRYTF
TGTGCCAGTAGTTTATGGGACAGGGCCTCCCGCTACACCTTC
>-|TRBV14|TRBD2|TRBJ2-3
CASSNSGGPFTDTQYF
TGTGCCAGCAGCAATAGCGGGGGCCCTTTCACAGATACGCAGTATTTT
>-|TRBV28|TRBD1|TRBJ1-2
CASSTTGTGNYGYTF
TGTGCCAGCAGTACTACCGGGACAGGAAACTATGGCTACACCTTC
>-|TRBV28|-|TRBJ1-1
CASGRGALRTEAFF
TGTGCCAGCGGGAGGGGGGCCCTAAGGACTGAAGCTTTCTTT
>-|TRBV4-3|TRBD1|TRBJ1-2
CASSRLGQGNGYTF
TGCGCCAGCAGCCGCCTCGGACAGGGAAATGGCTACACCTTC
>-|TRBV5-8|-|TRBJ1-1
CASNRRIPNTEAFF
TGTGCCAGCAACAGACGAATTCCGAACACTGAAGCTTTCTTT
>-|TRBV24-1|TRBD2|TRBJ2-5
CATSEVGGALETQYF
TGTGCCACCAGTGAGGTCGGGGGGGCCTTGGAGACCCAGTACTTC
>few|TRBV5-6|-|TRBJ2-7
CASSFFAGGAYEQYF
TGTGCCAGCAGCTTTTTTGCAGGTGGCGCCTACGAGCAGTACTTC
>-|TRBV6-5|-|TRBJ1-2
CASSYSTAGPQAGYTF
TGTGCCAGCAGTTACTCGACGGCCGGCCCTCAGGCCGGCTACACCTTC
>once|TRBV7-9|TRBD1|TRBJ2-3
CASSVRGLDTDTQYF
TGTGCCAGCAGCGTTAGGGGGCTAGACACAGATACGCAGTATTTT
>-|TRBV12-3/TRBV12-4|-|TRBJ1-1
CASSTTGNTEAFF
TGTGCCAGCAGCACTACAGGGAACACTGAAGCTTTCTTT
>-|TRBV10-3|TRBD2|TRBJ2-5
CAISGTGRERETQYF
TGTGCCATCAGTGGAACCGGGAGGGAGAGGGAGACCCAGTACTTC